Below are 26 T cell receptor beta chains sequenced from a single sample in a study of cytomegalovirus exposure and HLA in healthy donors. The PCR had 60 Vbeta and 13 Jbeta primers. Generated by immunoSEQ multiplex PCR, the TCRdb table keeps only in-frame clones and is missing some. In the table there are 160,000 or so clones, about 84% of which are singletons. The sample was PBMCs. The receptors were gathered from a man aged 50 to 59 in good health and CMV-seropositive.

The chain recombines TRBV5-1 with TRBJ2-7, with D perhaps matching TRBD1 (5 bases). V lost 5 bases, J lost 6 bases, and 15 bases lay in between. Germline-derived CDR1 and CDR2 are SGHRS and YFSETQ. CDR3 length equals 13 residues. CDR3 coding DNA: TGCGCCAGCAGTAGGGGCGCTAGTTTCGAGCAGTACTTC. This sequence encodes CASSRGASFEQYF.

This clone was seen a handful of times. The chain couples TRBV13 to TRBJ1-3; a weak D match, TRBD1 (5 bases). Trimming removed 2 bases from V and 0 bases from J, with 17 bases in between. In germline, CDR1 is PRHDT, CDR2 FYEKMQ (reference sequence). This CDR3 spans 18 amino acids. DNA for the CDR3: TGTGCCAGCAGCTTATGGGTGGGGACTTCTCGCTCTGGAAACACCATATATTTT. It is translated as CASSLWVGTSRSGNTIYF.

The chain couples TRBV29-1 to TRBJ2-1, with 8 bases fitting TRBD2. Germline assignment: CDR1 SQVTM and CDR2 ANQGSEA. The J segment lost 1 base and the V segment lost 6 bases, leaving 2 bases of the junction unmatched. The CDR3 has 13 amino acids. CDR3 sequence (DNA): TGCAGCGTCGAGCGGGGGTCCTACAATGAGCAGTTCTTC. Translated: CSVERGSYNEQFF.

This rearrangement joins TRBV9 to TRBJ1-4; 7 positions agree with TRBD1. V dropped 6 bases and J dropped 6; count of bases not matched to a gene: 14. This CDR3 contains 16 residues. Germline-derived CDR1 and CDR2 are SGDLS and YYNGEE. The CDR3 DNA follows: TGTGCCAGCACGTTAGGAACGACAGGGTCGGATGAAAAACTGTTTTTT. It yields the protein CASTLGTTGSDEKLFF.

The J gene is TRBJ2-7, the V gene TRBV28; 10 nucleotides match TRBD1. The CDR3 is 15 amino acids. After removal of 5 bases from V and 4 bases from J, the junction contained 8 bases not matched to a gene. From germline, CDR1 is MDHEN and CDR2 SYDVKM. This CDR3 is CASSPDRGRIYEQYF. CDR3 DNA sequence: TGTGCCAGCAGTCCCGACAGGGGGCGCATTTACGAGCAGTACTTC.

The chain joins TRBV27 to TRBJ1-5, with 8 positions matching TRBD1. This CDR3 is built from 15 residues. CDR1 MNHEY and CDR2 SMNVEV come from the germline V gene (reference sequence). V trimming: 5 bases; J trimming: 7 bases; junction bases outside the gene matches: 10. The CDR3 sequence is CASSRQGFAEQPQHF. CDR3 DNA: TGTGCCAGCAGTCGACAGGGGTTTGCGGAGCAGCCCCAGCATTTT.

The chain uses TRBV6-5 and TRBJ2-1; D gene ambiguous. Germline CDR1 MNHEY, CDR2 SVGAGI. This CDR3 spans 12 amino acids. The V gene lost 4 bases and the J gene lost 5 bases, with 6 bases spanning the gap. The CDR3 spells CASSFQNNEQFF. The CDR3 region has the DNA TGTGCCAGCAGTTTCCAGAACAATGAGCAGTTCTTC.

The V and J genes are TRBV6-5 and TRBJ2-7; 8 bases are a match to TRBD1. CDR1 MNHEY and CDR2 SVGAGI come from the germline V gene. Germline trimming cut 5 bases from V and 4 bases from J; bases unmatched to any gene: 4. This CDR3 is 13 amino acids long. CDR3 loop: CASSHRGDYEQYF. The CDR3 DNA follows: TGTGCCAGCAGTCACAGGGGGGATTACGAGCAGTACTTC.

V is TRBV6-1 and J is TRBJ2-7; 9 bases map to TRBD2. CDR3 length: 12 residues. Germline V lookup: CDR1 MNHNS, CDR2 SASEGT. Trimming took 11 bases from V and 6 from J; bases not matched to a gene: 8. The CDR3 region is CAVRFSGGEQYF. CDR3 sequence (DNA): TGTGCCGTCCGCTTTAGCGGGGGCGAGCAGTACTTC.

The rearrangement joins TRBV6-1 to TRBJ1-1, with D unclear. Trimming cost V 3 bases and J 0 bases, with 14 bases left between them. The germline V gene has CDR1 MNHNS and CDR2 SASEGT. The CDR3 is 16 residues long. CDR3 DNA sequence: TGTGCCAGCAGTGATAACCAGCTAGAGATGAACACTGAAGCTTTCTTT. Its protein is CASSDNQLEMNTEAFF.

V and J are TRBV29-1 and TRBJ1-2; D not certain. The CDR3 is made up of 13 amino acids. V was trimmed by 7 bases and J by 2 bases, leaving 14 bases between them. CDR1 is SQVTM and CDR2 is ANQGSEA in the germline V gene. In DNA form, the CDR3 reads TGCAGCGCCGCGGAAGCCTCGAACTATGGCTACACCTTC. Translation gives CSAAEASNYGYTF.

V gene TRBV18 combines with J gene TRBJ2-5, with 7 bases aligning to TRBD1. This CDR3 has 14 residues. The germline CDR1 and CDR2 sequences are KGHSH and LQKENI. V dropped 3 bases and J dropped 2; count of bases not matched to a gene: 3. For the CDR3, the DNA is TGTGCCAGCTCACCGACGACAGGGCAAGAGACCCAGTACTTC. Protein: CASSPTTGQETQYF.

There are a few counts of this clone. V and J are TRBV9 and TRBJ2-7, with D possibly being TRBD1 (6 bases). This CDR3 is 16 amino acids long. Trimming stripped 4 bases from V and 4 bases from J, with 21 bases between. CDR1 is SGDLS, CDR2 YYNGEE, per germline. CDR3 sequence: CASSPRQVGRGYEQYF. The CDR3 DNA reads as TGTGCCAGCAGCCCCCGACAGGTAGGGAGAGGATACGAGCAGTACTTC.

CDR3 residues: CASSRGRANQPQHF. The DNA of the CDR3 is TGTGCCAGCAGCCGTGGCAGGGCCAATCAGCCCCAGCATTTT. The chain uses TRBV7-2 and TRBJ1-5; perhaps TRBD1 as D (5 bases). The germline gives CDR1 SGHTA, CDR2 FQGNSA. V lost 5 bases and J lost 3, with 11 bases in between. The CDR3 sequence is 14 residues long.

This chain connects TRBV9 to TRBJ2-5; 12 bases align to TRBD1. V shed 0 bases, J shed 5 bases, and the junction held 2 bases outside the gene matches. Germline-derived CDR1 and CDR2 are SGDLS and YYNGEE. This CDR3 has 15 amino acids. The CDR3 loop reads CASSVGGQGAETQYF. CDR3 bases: TGTGCCAGCAGCGTAGGGGGACAGGGGGCTGAGACCCAGTACTTC.

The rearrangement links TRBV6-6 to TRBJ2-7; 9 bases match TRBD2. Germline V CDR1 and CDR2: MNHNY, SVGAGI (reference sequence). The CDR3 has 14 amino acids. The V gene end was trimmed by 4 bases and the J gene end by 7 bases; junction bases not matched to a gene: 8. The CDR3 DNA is TGTGCCAGCAGTTTCGACGGGACTAGCTGGGAGCAGTACTTC. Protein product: CASSFDGTSWEQYF.

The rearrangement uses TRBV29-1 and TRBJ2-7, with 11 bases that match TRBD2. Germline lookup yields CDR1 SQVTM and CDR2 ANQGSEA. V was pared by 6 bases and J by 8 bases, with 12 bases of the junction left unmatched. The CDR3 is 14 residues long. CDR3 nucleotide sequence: TGCAGCGTGGCTTTAGCGGGAGGGGTGCAAAAGCAGTACTTC. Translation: CSVALAGGVQKQYF.

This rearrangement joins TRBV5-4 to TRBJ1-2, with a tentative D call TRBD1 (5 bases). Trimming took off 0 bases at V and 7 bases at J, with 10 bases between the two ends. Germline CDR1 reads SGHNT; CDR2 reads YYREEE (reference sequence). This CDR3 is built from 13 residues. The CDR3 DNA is TGTGCCAGCAGCTTGGAAACAGGCTCTGGCTACACCTTC. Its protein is CASSLETGSGYTF.

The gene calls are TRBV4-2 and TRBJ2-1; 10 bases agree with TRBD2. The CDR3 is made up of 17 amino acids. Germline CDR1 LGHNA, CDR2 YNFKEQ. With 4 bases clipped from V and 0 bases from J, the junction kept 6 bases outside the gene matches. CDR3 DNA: TGTGCCAGCAGCCTCACACCTAGCGGGAGCTCCTACAATGAGCAGTTCTTC. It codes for CASSLTPSGSSYNEQFF.

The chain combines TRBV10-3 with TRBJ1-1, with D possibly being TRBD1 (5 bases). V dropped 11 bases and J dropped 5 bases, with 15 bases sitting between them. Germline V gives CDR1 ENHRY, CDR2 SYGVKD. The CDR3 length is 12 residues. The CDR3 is CAAGPRGTEAFF. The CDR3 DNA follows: TGTGCCGCGGGACCAAGGGGTACTGAAGCTTTCTTT.

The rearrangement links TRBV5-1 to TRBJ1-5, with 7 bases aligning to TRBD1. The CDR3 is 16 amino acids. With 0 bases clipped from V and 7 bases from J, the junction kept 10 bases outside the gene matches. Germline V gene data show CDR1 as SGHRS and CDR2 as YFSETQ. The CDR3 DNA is TGCGCCAGCAGCTTGGGTGGGACAGCCCGGGAACAGCCCCAGCATTTT. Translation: CASSLGGTAREQPQHF.

This CDR3 reads CASSSQALGYEQYF. In nucleotides, the CDR3 is TGCGCCAGCAGCTCACAGGCATTGGGCTACGAGCAGTACTTC. This rearrangement joins TRBV5-1 to TRBJ2-7; possibly TRBD1 for D (5 bases). This CDR3 spans 14 amino acids. The V gene lost 3 bases and the J gene lost 3 bases, with 13 bases spanning the gap. The germline CDR1 and CDR2 sequences are SGHRS and YFSETQ.

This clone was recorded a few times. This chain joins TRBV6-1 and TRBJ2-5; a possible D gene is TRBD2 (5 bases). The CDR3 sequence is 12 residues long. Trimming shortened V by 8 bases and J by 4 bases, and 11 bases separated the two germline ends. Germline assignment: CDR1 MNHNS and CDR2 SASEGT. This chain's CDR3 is CASSLAGETQYF. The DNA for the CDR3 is TGTGCCAGCTCCCTGGCGGGAGAGACCCAGTACTTC.

The CDR3, as DNA: TGTGCCAGCAGCCTCCGACCGGGGATGTGGCATTTT. Its protein product is CASSLRPGMWHF. The V and J genes are TRBV4-2 and TRBJ1-5; unclear D gene. The CDR3 is 12 amino acids. V lost 4 bases and J lost 15, with 16 bases in between. From germline, CDR1 is LGHNA and CDR2 YNFKEQ.

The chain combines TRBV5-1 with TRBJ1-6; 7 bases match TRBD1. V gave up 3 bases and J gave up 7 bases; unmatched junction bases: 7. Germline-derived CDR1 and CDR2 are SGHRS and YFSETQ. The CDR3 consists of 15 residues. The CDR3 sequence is CASSSVTGRNSPLHF. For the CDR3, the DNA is TGCGCCAGCAGCTCCGTGACAGGGAGGAATTCACCCCTCCACTTT.

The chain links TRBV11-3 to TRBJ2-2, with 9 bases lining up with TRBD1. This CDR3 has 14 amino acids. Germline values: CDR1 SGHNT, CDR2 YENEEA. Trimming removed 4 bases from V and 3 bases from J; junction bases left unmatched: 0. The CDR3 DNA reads TGTGCCAGCAGCTGGGACAGGGACACCGGGGAGCTGTTTTTT. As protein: CASSWDRDTGELFF.